One and the same sample provided the 3 T cell receptor beta chains below, sequenced in a study of T cells in Graves' hyperthyroidism and ophthalmopathy. TCR beta CDR3 regions were amplified from RNA. First-round RT-PCR targeting the TCR CDR3 was performed with the HTBI primer set. One entry per CDR3 protein results from TCRdb running MiXCR on the multiplex PCR reads. Of roughly 100,000 distinct CDR3 sequences detected, roughly 47% appear once; the ten largest clones hold roughly 26%. The sample taken for sequencing was blood. The source is a man aged 35 to 55 with Graves' hyperthyroidism.

This clonotype was found a few times. This chain connects TRBV28 to TRBJ1-1; 7 bases fit TRBD1. The CDR3 runs to 13 residues. CDR1 MDHEN and CDR2 SYDVKM come from the germline V gene. V lost 7 bases, J lost 7 bases, and 9 bases stayed unmatched. The DNA of the CDR3 is TGTGCCAGCATCAAGACAGGGCACTTTGAAGCTTTCTTT. Translating gives CASIKTGHFEAFF.

This clonotype has more than one count but fewer than ten. The junction does not match germline at one end; this may be a read error. This sequence joins TRBV7-9 and TRBJ2-7; the match to TRBD1 covers 9 bases. Germline loops: CDR1 SEHNR, CDR2 FQNEAQ (reference sequence). The CDR3 totals 14 residues. CDR3 loop: CASTLGQGSWEQYF. The DNA for the CDR3 is TGTGCCAGCACCTTAGGACAGGGGTCTTGGGAGCAGTACTTC.

CDR3 DNA: TGTGCCAGCAGCTGTGACAGGGTTGTAGGGGAGTCACCCCTCCACTTT. Translated: CASSCDRVVGESPLHF. This chain uses TRBV5-5 with TRBJ1-6, with 7 bases identical to TRBD1. V lost 3 bases to trimming and J lost 10 bases; unmatched junction nucleotides: 13. CDR1 is SGHKS, CDR2 YYEKEE, per germline (reference sequence). The CDR3 totals 16 residues.